This T cell receptor (beta chain) was sequenced in a study of T cells after yellow fever vaccination. General observations from the study: Within FACS-sorted repertoires, abundant clonotypes contaminating from the bulk population could be present.

Each CDR3 protein is one row after TCRdb ran MiXCR on the 5' RACE reads. The table includes approximately 250,000 distinct CDR3 sequences, about 5% detected once. J lost 5 bases, V lost 2 bases, and 11 bases had no gene match. The CDR3 contains 16 residues. Per the germline V gene, CDR1 is SGHRS and CDR2 is YFSETQ. In this sample, this clonotype turned up many times. Its antigen is unknown. The chain is built from TRBV5-1 and TRBJ2-3, with 7 bases matching TRBD2. The sequence derives from a man aged 18 to 30 who received the YFV17D yellow fever vaccine. Sample: CD4+ T cells sorted from PBMCs, taken on the day of the yellow fever booster vaccination. Written as DNA, the CDR3 is TGCGCCAGCAGCTTTTTCAGCGGGGCGGACGGAGATACGCAGTATTTT. Residues: CASSFFSGADGDTQYF.